A selection of T cell receptor beta chains follows, all from one sample in a study of CD8 T cells in Susac syndrome. MiXCR, run by TCRdb on the immunoSEQ multiplex PCR reads, gives a single entry per CDR3 protein. The sample records over 350,000 distinct CDR3 sequences, 85% being singletons. What was sequenced was CD8+ T cells from PBMCs. These receptors were taken from a human donor with multiple sclerosis. Both conserved end residues are part of each CDR3. D genes are given only for firm matches. Size is omitted from some rows. Given values are once, few, many or a class for expanded clones.

CDR3,DNA,V,size,J,D
CASSESDSYEQYF,TGTGCCAGCAGTGAATCCGACTCCTACGAGCAGTACTTC,TRBV6-1,-,TRBJ2-7,-
CAWSFASYEQYF,TGTGCCTGGAGTTTCGCCTCCTACGAGCAGTACTTC,TRBV30,-,TRBJ2-7,-
CSVEEPPREGRYEQYF,TGCAGCGTTGAAGAACCCCCGCGGGAGGGCCGATACGAGCAGTACTTC,TRBV29-1,-,TRBJ2-7,TRBD2
CASSLLIGSYNEQFF,TGTGCCAGCAGCTTACTAATCGGCTCCTACAATGAGCAGTTCTTC,TRBV7-8,-,TRBJ2-1,-
CASSQEGTVGGYTF,TGTGCCAGCAGCCAAGAGGGGACGGTGGGGGGCTACACCTTC,TRBV14,-,TRBJ1-2,-
CACNIVSSEQFF,TGTGCCTGCAATATAGTATCCAGTGAGCAGTTCTTC,TRBV30,-,TRBJ2-1,-
CASSFWGLGAEAFF,TGTGCCAGCAGCTTCTGGGGGCTAGGCGCTGAAGCTTTCTTT,TRBV5-5,once,TRBJ1-1,-
CASSLQWNTGELFF,TGTGCCAGCAGTCTTCAATGGAACACCGGGGAGCTGTTTTTT,TRBV6-5,-,TRBJ2-2,-
CASSQGTSGVDTQYF,TGTGCCAGCAGCCAAGGGACTAGCGGGGTGGATACGCAGTATTTT,TRBV3-1,-,TRBJ2-3,TRBD2
CAWTPRASGRAIIKNIQYF,TGTGCCTGGACCCCCCGGGCTAGCGGGAGGGCAATCATCAAAAACATTCAGTACTTC,TRBV30,-,TRBJ2-4,TRBD2
CASSLAQDYDYNEQFF,TGTGCCAGCAGCCTAGCCCAGGACTACGACTACAATGAGCAGTTCTTC,TRBV4-2,-,TRBJ2-1,-
CAISERVSTLGEKLFF,TGTGCCATCAGTGAGAGGGTGTCCACTCTCGGGGAAAAACTGTTTTTT,TRBV10-3,-,TRBJ1-4,-
CASSLTTSGTYEQYF,TGTGCCAGCAGTTTAACGACTAGCGGGACCTACGAGCAGTACTTC,TRBV27,once,TRBJ2-7,TRBD2
CASSLRDRVGEKLFF,TGCGCCAGCAGCCTCCGGGACAGGGTGGGCGAAAAACTGTTTTTT,TRBV4-1,-,TRBJ1-4,TRBD1
CASSLEGFAKNIQYF,TGTGCCAGCAGCTTGGAGGGGTTTGCCAAAAACATTCAGTACTTC,TRBV5-6,-,TRBJ2-4,-
CASSQDIRSETQYF,TGTGCCAGCAGCCAAGACATTAGGTCGGAGACCCAGTACTTC,TRBV3-1,-,TRBJ2-5,-
CASSPRAGGHNEQFF,TGTGCCAGCAGCCCTAGGGCGGGAGGTCACAATGAGCAGTTCTTC,TRBV9,-,TRBJ2-1,TRBD2
CASSLDSNMNTEAFF,TGTGCCAGTAGTTTGGACAGCAATATGAACACTGAAGCTTTCTTT,TRBV19,-,TRBJ1-1,-
CSASAGRGVRNQPQHF,TGCAGTGCTAGCGCGGGACGGGGGGTAAGAAATCAGCCCCAGCATTTT,TRBV20-1,-,TRBJ1-5,-
CSAPGGSSYEQYF,TGCAGTGCCCCCGGGGGAAGCTCCTACGAGCAGTACTTC,TRBV20-1,-,TRBJ2-7,-
CASSSDGPRAYNEQFF,TGTGCCAGCAGTTCCGACGGTCCCCGGGCTTACAATGAGCAGTTCTTC,TRBV27,-,TRBJ2-1,-
CASSPGQGSLNEQFF,TGTGCCAGCAGTCCCGGACAGGGGAGTTTGAATGAGCAGTTCTTC,TRBV27,-,TRBJ2-1,TRBD1
CASTERLLTYEQYF,TGTGCCAGCACCGAACGGCTTTTGACCTACGAGCAGTACTTC,TRBV2,-,TRBJ2-7,-
CASSPRDASWGEQFF,TGTGCCAGCAGTCCCCGGGATGCTAGTTGGGGTGAGCAGTTCTTC,TRBV12-3/TRBV12-4,once,TRBJ2-1,-
CASSLSSTSSYEQYF,TGTGCCAGCAGTTTATCGTCTACCTCCTCCTACGAGCAGTACTTC,TRBV27,-,TRBJ2-7,-
CASSFAPGTAAGNTIYF,TGTGCCAGCAGCTTCGCACCTGGGACAGCCGCTGGAAACACCATATATTTT,TRBV7-9,-,TRBJ1-3,TRBD1